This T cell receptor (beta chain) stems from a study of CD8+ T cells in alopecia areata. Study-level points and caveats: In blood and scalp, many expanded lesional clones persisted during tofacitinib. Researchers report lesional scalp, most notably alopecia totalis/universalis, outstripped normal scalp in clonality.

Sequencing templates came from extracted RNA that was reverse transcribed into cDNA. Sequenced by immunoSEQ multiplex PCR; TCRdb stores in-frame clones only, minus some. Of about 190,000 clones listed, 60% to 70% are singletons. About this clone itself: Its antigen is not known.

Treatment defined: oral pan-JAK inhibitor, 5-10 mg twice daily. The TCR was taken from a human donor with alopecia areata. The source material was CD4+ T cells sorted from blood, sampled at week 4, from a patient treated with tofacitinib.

The CDR3, as DNA: TGTGCCAGCAGCCTCAGTTCCTCTGGGGCCAACGTCCTGACTTTC. Amino acid sequence: CASSLSSSGANVLTF. The chain joins TRBV7-8 to TRBJ2-6; D not certain. The V gene's germline CDR1 is SGHVS and CDR2 FQNEAQ. V shed 5 bases and J shed 0 bases, with 8 bases lying between them. There are 15 residues in the CDR3.